Each of the 9 T cell receptor beta chains below was sequenced from the same sample in a study of neurological immune-mediated disorders. TCRdb fed the 5' RACE reads into MiXCR, producing one record per CDR3 protein. The repertoire holds some 50,000 distinct CDR3 sequences, with about 26% as singletons. The sequenced sample consisted of PBMCs. Source of these receptors: a woman aged 70-85 years in good health.

The CDR3 sequence is CASSQVGLMNTEAFF. The CDR3, as DNA: TGTGCCAGCAGCCAAGTTGGTCTTATGAACACTGAAGCTTTCTTT. V gene TRBV4-2 combines with J gene TRBJ1-1; D call uncertain. Between the trimmed V and J ends, which lost 1 base and 0 bases, there was a span of 9 bases. The germline CDR1 and CDR2 sequences are LGHNA and YNFKEQ. The CDR3 has 15 residues.

The sample holds a few counts of this clonotype. CDR3 bases: TGTGCCAGCAGACCCACGATACCCGGGACTAGCGGGGGCCGCACCGGGGAGCTGTTTTTT. This sequence encodes CASRPTIPGTSGGRTGELFF. The chain is built from TRBV6-5 and TRBJ2-2, with TRBD2 matching over 14 bases. The V and J ends lost 6 bases and 4 bases, in that order; junction bases with no gene match: 16. Germline CDR1 MNHEY, CDR2 SVGAGI. The CDR3 length is 20 residues.

There are many counts of this clonotype. The V and J genes are TRBV5-1 and TRBJ1-2; the match to TRBD1 covers 7 bases. V lost 4 bases, J lost 5 bases, and 5 bases stayed unmatched. The germline CDR1 and CDR2 sequences are SGHRS and YFSETQ. This CDR3 comprises 13 residues. The CDR3 is CASSTGTEYGYTF. DNA of the CDR3: TGCGCCAGCAGCACGGGGACAGAGTATGGCTACACCTTC. Together with reference TRBV5-1 and TRBJ1-2, the CDR3 gives the full variable domain: KAGVTQTPRYLIKTRGQQVTLSCSPISGHRSVSWYQQTPGQGLQFLFEYFSETQRNKGNFPGRFSGRQFSNSRSEMNVSTLELGDSALYLCASSTGTEYGYTFGSGTRLTVV.

In its sample, this clonotype was seen many times. The chain links TRBV4-1 to TRBJ2-5, with 7 bases aligning to TRBD2. The V segment lost 1 base and the J segment 6 bases; nucleotides outside the gene matches: 5. Germline CDR1 is MGHRA and CDR2 is YSYEKL. This CDR3 region has 14 residues. This CDR3 reads CASSQVTGGKTQYF. CDR3 nucleotide sequence: TGCGCCAGCAGCCAAGTAACCGGGGGGAAGACCCAGTACTTC.

There are many counts of this clonotype. The chain employs TRBV7-2 and TRBJ2-7, with D possibly being TRBD1 (6 bases). The CDR3 loop spans 18 amino acids. V was shortened by 2 bases and J by 0 bases, with 20 bases between the two germline ends. In germline, CDR1 is SGHTA, CDR2 FQGNSA. This chain's CDR3 is CASSLSQGGGFSSYEQYF. CDR3 in DNA: TGTGCCAGCAGCTTATCCCAGGGTGGGGGCTTTAGCTCCTACGAGCAGTACTTC.

At least ten counts were recorded for this clonotype. The chain joins TRBV7-9 to TRBJ2-1, with 10 bases identical to TRBD1. The CDR3 totals 20 residues. The trim removed 5 bases at V and 0 bases at J, leaving 16 bases unmatched. Germline CDR1 reads SEHNR; CDR2 reads FQNEAQ (reference sequence). Here the CDR3 reads CASSKTGGLTLPSSYNEQFF. Written as DNA, the CDR3 is TGTGCCAGCAGCAAGACAGGGGGCCTCACCCTTCCGAGCTCCTACAATGAGCAGTTCTTC. Full variable domain (outside the CDR3, taken from reference TRBV7-9 and TRBJ2-1): DTGVSQNPRHKITKRGQNVTFRCDPISEHNRLYWYRQTLGQGPEFLTYFQNEAQLEKSRLLSDRFSAERPKGSFSTLEIQRTEQGDSAMYLCASSKTGGLTLPSSYNEQFFGPGTRLTVL.

On this clonotype: Since a much larger clone is just one base distant, this may be a read error. V usage is TRBV12-3 or TRBV12-4 and J usage is TRBJ1-1; D is undetermined. V gave up 6 bases and J gave up 7 bases, with 15 bases separating them. The CDR3 sequence is 13 residues long. CDR3 protein: CASRPPGPVEAFF. The CDR3, as DNA: TGTGCCAGCAGACCTCCCGGGCCGGTTGAAGCTTTCTTT.

The gene calls are TRBV20-1 and TRBJ1-5; D might be TRBD1 (6 bases). The CDR3 totals 16 residues. Trimming took 0 bases from V and 4 from J, leaving 16 bases between them. Germline assignment: CDR1 DFQATT and CDR2 SNEGSKA (reference sequence). In nucleotides, the CDR3 is TGCAGTGCTAGAGATGGGGGCAAAGGGGTGAATCAGCCCCAGCATTTT. Translation gives CSARDGGKGVNQPQHF.

The rearrangement joins TRBV7-2 to TRBJ1-4; D unresolved. The CDR3 spans 13 residues. Trimming cost V 5 bases and J 3 bases, with 7 bases left between them. Per the germline V gene, CDR1 is SGHTA and CDR2 is FQGNSA. DNA of the CDR3: TGTGCCAGCAGCCCCGGCCCTAATGAAAAACTGTTTTTT. This encodes CASSPGPNEKLFF.